The 18 T cell receptor beta chains presented below share a single source sample, sequenced in a study of CD8 T cells in ankylosing spondylitis (dated by TCRdb to the late 2010s). Library method: 5' RACE. Reads for this sample came from an Illumina HiSeq 2500. Starting from the raw public reads, TCRdb applied fastp trimming at Q25, assembled clones with MiXCR and retained in-frame beta chains. Identical CDR3 protein sequences are pooled into one entry, listed with their most common genes and DNA. The sample table contains 500,000 to 550,000 distinct CDR3 sequences; only one count was recorded for about 13% of them. The ten largest clones take up approximately 7% of the sample. Their specific antigens are unknown. General findings and caveats noted by the study authors: A TCR beta motif of several highly homologous amino acid variants appeared characteristic of blood from ankylosing spondylitis patients.

Sequencing used blood, either unsorted or a sorted T cell fraction (not recorded which). These receptors were taken from a male donor with ankylosing spondylitis.

The chain couples TRBV20-1 to TRBJ2-5; tentatively, D is TRBD2 (5 bases). Germline V lookup: CDR1 DFQATT, CDR2 SNEGSKA (reference sequence). The CDR3 length is 12 residues. V was clipped by 0 bases and J by 10 bases, with 12 bases between them. The DNA of the CDR3 is TGCAGTGCTAGAGATAGTCCCCGGGGCCAGTACTTC. This encodes CSARDSPRGQYF.

Only a few counts were recorded for this clonotype. The chain has TRBV12-3 or TRBV12-4 and TRBJ2-2, with D unresolved. The CDR3 loop spans 11 amino acids. V was shortened by 5 bases and J by 10 bases, with 8 bases between the two germline ends. For the CDR3, the DNA is TGTGCCAGCAGTCTAAGACAGGAGCTGTTTTTT. It encodes CASSLRQELFF.

This clonotype was seen many times. The chain combines TRBV7-9 with TRBJ2-5; D is perhaps TRBD1 (5 bases). This CDR3 region has 13 residues. Looked up from germline, CDR1 is SEHNR and CDR2 is FQNEAQ (reference sequence). The V end lost 0 bases, the J end lost 3 bases, and 5 bases lay between the germline ends. For the CDR3, the DNA is TGTGCCAGCAGCTTAGCCAGGGAAGAGACCCAGTACTTC. It encodes CASSLAREETQYF.

The V gene is TRBV6-1, the J gene TRBJ1-5; D possibly corresponds to TRBD1 (6 bases). The germline CDR1 and CDR2 sequences are MNHNS and SASEGT. This CDR3 spans 15 amino acids. Trimming cost V 7 bases and J 1 base, with 14 bases left between them. Written as DNA, the CDR3 is TGTGCCAGCAACGTCTACGGGACAAGCAATCAGCCCCAGCATTTT. Its translation is CASNVYGTSNQPQHF.

The genes are TRBV7-9 and TRBJ1-4; D uncertain. The CDR3 covers 13 residues. The germline V and J ends were trimmed by 4 bases and 7 bases, with 10 bases remaining between them. Per germline, CDR1 SEHNR and CDR2 FQNEAQ (reference sequence). The CDR3 DNA reads as TGTGCCAGCAGCTCTAGGTACCCTGAAAAACTGTTTTTT. Residues: CASSSRYPEKLFF.

A few counts support this clonotype. The chain combines TRBV20-1 with TRBJ2-3; D is unresolved. The V end was cut by 3 bases, the J end by 1 base, with 17 bases between. The CDR3 is made up of 16 amino acids. The germline CDR1 and CDR2 sequences are DFQATT and SNEGSKA (reference sequence). The CDR3 nucleotides are TGCAGTGCTAGGAATATGCAGCAAGCTCGCACAGATACGCAGTATTTT. Protein: CSARNMQQARTDTQYF.

This clonotype has more than one count but fewer than ten. The rearrangement joins TRBV3-1 to TRBJ2-3, with D hard to call. Trimming took off 4 bases at V and 7 bases at J, with 3 bases between the two ends. This CDR3 has 10 amino acids. In germline, CDR1 is LGHDT, CDR2 YNNKEL (reference sequence). CDR3 region: CASSLNTQYF. DNA of the CDR3: TGTGCCAGCAGCCTTAATACGCAGTATTTT.

The sample holds a few counts of this clonotype. V gene TRBV6-1 combines with J gene TRBJ1-1; TRBD1 agrees at 9 bases. V shed 0 bases and J 5 bases; nucleotides not matched to a gene: 10. The CDR3 contains 17 residues. Germline V gene sequence: CDR1 MNHNS, CDR2 SASEGT. CDR3 nucleotide sequence: TGTGCCAGCAGTGAAGCGGGACAGGGCGTGATAGGAACTGAAGCTTTCTTT. It codes for CASSEAGQGVIGTEAFF.

This clonotype was found a few times. The V and J genes are TRBV18 and TRBJ1-1; D unclear. Trimming removed 5 bases from V and 3 bases from J, with 13 bases in between. The CDR3 loop spans 14 amino acids. Germline V gives CDR1 KGHSH, CDR2 LQKENI. The CDR3: CASSGQTADTEAFF. As DNA, the CDR3 is TGTGCCAGCTCAGGGCAGACGGCGGACACTGAAGCTTTCTTT. The full variable domain, completed using reference TRBV18 and TRBJ1-1, is NAGVMQNPRHLVRRRGQEARLRCSPMKGHSHVYWYRQLPEEGLKFMVYLQKENIIDESGMPKERFSAEFPKEGPSILRIQQVVRGDSAAYFCASSGQTADTEAFFGQGTRLTVV.

The rearrangement links TRBV13 to TRBJ1-1; unclear D gene. This CDR3 contains 13 residues. The V end was cut by 6 bases, the J end by 3 bases, with 11 bases between. Germline CDR1 is PRHDT and CDR2 is FYEKMQ (reference sequence). The CDR3 reads CASSLPGHTEAFF. CDR3 DNA: TGTGCCAGCAGTCTACCAGGCCACACTGAAGCTTTCTTT.

In this sample, this clonotype turned up a few times. The chain's CDR3 is CASSSASGRAGETQYF. CDR3 DNA sequence: TGTGCCAGCAGTTCCGCGAGCGGGAGGGCCGGAGAGACCCAGTACTTC. V is TRBV12-3 or TRBV12-4 and J is TRBJ2-5; 10 nucleotides line up with TRBD2. CDR3 length equals 16 residues. The junction had 9 bases not matched to a gene; V was cut back by 4 bases and J by 4 bases.

V gene TRBV10-3 combines with J gene TRBJ2-3; TRBD2 aligns across 13 bases. The germline CDR1 and CDR2 sequences are ENHRY and SYGVKD. The J segment lost 1 base and the V segment lost 2 bases, leaving 3 bases of the junction unmatched. This CDR3 spans 17 amino acids. This CDR3 is CAISEGTSGTGTDTQYF. For the CDR3, the DNA is TGTGCCATCAGTGAGGGGACTAGCGGGACCGGCACAGATACGCAGTATTTT.

The chain employs TRBV29-1 and TRBJ2-7; no definite D call. Looked up from germline, CDR1 is SQVTM and CDR2 is ANQGSEA. Trimming shortened V by 7 bases and J by 6 bases, and 13 bases separated the two germline ends. CDR3 length: 11 residues. The CDR3 is CSGALACEQYV. CDR3 in DNA: TGCAGCGGTGCTCTGGCCTGCGAGCAGTACGTC.

The chain employs TRBV20-1 and TRBJ2-5, with 9 bases fitting TRBD2. The V segment lost 7 bases and the J segment 4 bases; nucleotides outside the gene matches: 7. The CDR3 loop spans 13 amino acids. Per the germline V gene, CDR1 is DFQATT and CDR2 is SNEGSKA (reference sequence). CDR3 sequence: CSELSGSSETQYF. The CDR3 nucleotides are TGCAGTGAACTTAGCGGGAGCTCAGAGACCCAGTACTTC.

Many counts were recorded for this clonotype. This chain uses TRBV20-1 with TRBJ2-7; a weak D match, TRBD2 (5 bases). Trimming pared 3 bases from V and 7 bases from J, leaving 7 bases between. CDR1 is DFQATT, CDR2 SNEGSKA, per germline (reference sequence). This CDR3 region has 10 residues. CDR3 protein: CSASPGEQYF. Written as DNA, the CDR3 is TGCAGTGCTAGCCCGGGAGAGCAGTACTTC.

This chain uses TRBV11-2 with TRBJ2-3; D unresolved. The CDR3 is made up of 14 amino acids. Trimming removed 2 bases at V and 1 base at J, with 7 bases between. Germline CDR1 SGHAT, CDR2 FQNNGV. In DNA form, the CDR3 reads TGTGCCAGCAGCTTAACTGTTGGCACAGATACGCAGTATTTT. It translates to CASSLTVGTDTQYF.

In its sample, this clonotype was seen a few times. For the CDR3, the DNA is TGTGCCAGCAGCCCCCGCTTAGGTCGGACTTTGACCGGGGAGCTGTTTTTT. This sequence encodes CASSPRLGRTLTGELFF. The chain carries TRBV11-3 and TRBJ2-2, with a weak D call TRBD2 (5 bases). Deletions cut 5 bases from V and 5 bases from J, with 21 bases between. This CDR3 is built from 17 residues. CDR1 and CDR2 from the germline V gene are SGHNT and YENEEA.

This clonotype was detected a few times. The chain couples TRBV6-2 or TRBV6-3 to TRBJ1-5, with 7 bases matching TRBD1. With V trimmed by 5 bases and J by 2 bases, 6 bases remained unmatched. Germline-derived CDR1 and CDR2 are MNHEY and SVGEGT. This CDR3 has 15 residues. The CDR3 loop is CASSPRGSGNQPQHF. CDR3 DNA: TGTGCCAGCAGTCCCAGGGGGTCGGGCAATCAGCCCCAGCATTTT.